This T cell receptor beta chain was recorded in a study of blood T cells in healthy people across ages. Study-wide results and caveats: Long-lived donors had more naive CD4+ cells and higher diversity than aged donors.

A note on this clonotype: As yet, its antigen is unknown.

Per the germline V gene, CDR1 is MGHDK and CDR2 is SYGVNS. This CDR3 is built from 14 residues. Trimming took 4 bases from V and 7 from J, leaving 16 bases between them. The authors ran a second PCR of about 6 to 12 cycles using a sample-barcoded 5' primer and a J-beta primer mix. Each cDNA molecule, via a template-switch adaptor with 12 random nucleotides, was tagged. TCRdb ran MiXCR on the 5' RACE reads and lists one entry per CDR3 protein. The table shows roughly 1.4 million distinct CDR3 sequences, with around 59% occurring only once. The receptor was derived from a man younger than 30 in good health. The chain joins TRBV25-1 to TRBJ1-1, with D tentatively TRBD1 (5 bases). The sequencing sample was made of blood. The CDR3 spells CASSGNPQGYEAFF. The CDR3 DNA is TGTGCCAGCAGTGGCAACCCTCAGGGTTATGAAGCTTTCTTT.